This T cell receptor beta chain is from a study of breast tumors, draining lymph nodes, adjacent tissues. Study results and limitations: Findings are consistent with lymph node origin and intratumoral expansion of most tumor T cells. Tumor TCR diversity was below lymph nodes but above nontumor tissue. The lymph node origin of tumor T cells was framed as consistent with a hypothesis, not demonstrated.

A note on this clonotype: Its antigen is not identified. The junction and the germline gene differ at one end; a read error may be behind it.

Germline V gene data show CDR1 as DFQATT and CDR2 as SNEGSKA (reference sequence). This CDR3 is built from 12 residues. Axillary draining lymph nodes of breast cancer patients supplied the node samples. Each CDR3 protein gets one entry after TCRdb re-called the multiplex PCR reads with MiXCR. The profile shows around 110,000 distinct CDR3 sequences, less than 40% of them singletons. The V gene is TRBV20-1, the J gene TRBJ1-2; possibly TRBD1 for D (5 bases). The origin of this receptor is a female donor with breast cancer. Some clones in this sample may be carry-over from other donors' samples. The sample taken for sequencing was axillary lymph node tissue. The CDR3, as DNA: TGCAGTGCTAGAGATCGAGGGGTCGGCTCCACCTTC. Translated: CSARDRGVGSTF.